This note documents a single TCR beta chain sequence. Losses at the gene ends were 5 bases for V and 7 bases for J; bases not matched to a gene: 6. Germline V gene sequence: CDR1 SEHNR, CDR2 FQNEAQ (reference sequence). The CDR3 sequence is 16 residues long. Specified treatment: randomized to nivolumab then ipilimumab (arm A) or the reverse (arm B). Generated by immunoSEQ multiplex PCR, the TCRdb table keeps only in-frame clones and is missing some. The sample yields some 18,000 clones, about two thirds seen once. The sample originates from a study of sequential checkpoint blockade in melanoma. Study context: Arm A got nivolumab then ipilimumab; arm B the reverse, 1:1.

Sample: CD8+ T cells sorted from blood (inferred from file names), taken from a patient given nivolumab and ipilimumab in sequence. This chain links TRBV7-9 with TRBJ1-6, with 12 positions matching TRBD1. This sequence was found in a human donor with melanoma. The DNA for the CDR3 is TGTGCCAGCAGCGGGACAGGGGGCCGATTGAATTCACCCCTCCACTTT. Translated: CASSGTGGRLNSPLHF.